One sample yielded the 29 T cell receptor beta chains listed below, sequenced in a study of neurological immune-mediated disorders. TCRdb re-called the 5' RACE reads through MiXCR, storing one row per CDR3 protein. The table shows about 62,000 distinct CDR3 sequences, with 3.7% occurring only once. The material sequenced was PBMCs. These TCRs come from a woman aged 45-60 years with multiple sclerosis.

Details on this clonotype: A clone one base away is much larger, so this may be a read error. V gene TRBV11-3 combines with J gene TRBJ1-1; D is ambiguous. Trimming left V 1 base short and J 5 bases short, with 5 bases between. Germline assignment: CDR1 SGHNT and CDR2 YENEEA. The CDR3 spans 12 residues. The CDR3 spells CASSLAETEAFF. The DNA for the CDR3 is TGTGCCAGCAGCTTAGCGGAGACTGAAGCTTTCTTT. Full variable domain (outside the CDR3, taken from reference TRBV11-3 and TRBJ1-1): EAGVVQSPRYKIIEKKQPVAFWCNPISGHNTLYWYLQNLGQGPELLIRYENEEAVDDSQLPKDRFSAERLKGVDSTLKIQPAELGDSAVYLCASSLAETEAFFGQGTRLTVV.

At least ten counts were recorded for this clonotype. The V call is TRBV9, the J call TRBJ2-6; no firm D call. V was clipped by 7 bases and J by 4 bases, with 12 bases between them. CDR3 size: 14 residues. The germline CDR1 and CDR2 sequences are SGDLS and YYNGEE. The CDR3: CASGIMSGANVLTF. Here the CDR3 DNA reads TGTGCCAGCGGCATTATGTCGGGGGCCAACGTCCTGACTTTC.

This clonotype was picked up many times. V is TRBV7-9 and J is TRBJ2-2; D is uncertain. Germline lookup yields CDR1 SEHNR and CDR2 FQNEAQ (reference sequence). The CDR3 loop spans 12 amino acids. V lost 3 bases and J lost 10, with 9 bases in between. CDR3 DNA: TGTGCCAGCAGCTTTGACTTTCCGGAGCTGTTTTTT. Translation gives CASSFDFPELFF. Together with reference TRBV7-9 and TRBJ2-2, the CDR3 gives the full variable domain: DTGVSQNPRHKITKRGQNVTFRCDPISEHNRLYWYRQTLGQGPEFLTYFQNEAQLEKSRLLSDRFSAERPKGSFSTLEIQRTEQGDSAMYLCASSFDFPELFFGEGSRLTVL.

This clonotype appeared many times. The gene calls are TRBV20-1 and TRBJ2-7; TRBD1 matches 7 bases. The CDR3 covers 11 residues. Trimming cost V 5 bases and J 7 bases; bases outside gene matches: 5. Germline V gene lookup returns CDR1 DFQATT and CDR2 SNEGSKA (reference sequence). CDR3 nucleotide sequence: TGCAGTGCTGGGACAGTTCGGGAGCAGTACTTC. Translated, it gives CSAGTVREQYF.

The table lists this clonotype with many counts. The CDR3 nucleotides read TGCGCCAGCAGCTCTGAGTGGGGGATGACAGATACGCAGTATTTT. Its translation: CASSSEWGMTDTQYF. The chain joins TRBV5-1 to TRBJ2-3; D may be TRBD1 or TRBD2 (5 bases each). Germline assignment: CDR1 SGHRS and CDR2 YFSETQ. The length of the CDR3 is 15 residues. V shed 3 bases and J shed 3 bases, with 14 bases lying between them.

There are many counts of this clonotype. The V call is TRBV29-1, the J call TRBJ2-1; D is undetermined. V gave up 4 bases and J gave up 3 bases, with 10 bases separating them. The V gene's germline CDR1 is SQVTM and CDR2 ANQGSEA. The CDR3 length is 13 residues. CDR3 sequence (DNA): TGCAGCGTTGTTGGCAGTTTCTACAATGAGCAGTTCTTC. Translation gives CSVVGSFYNEQFF.

Note on this clonotype: A much larger clone differs by one base, so this may be a read error. The chain links TRBV4-2 to TRBJ2-7, with D possibly TRBD2 on 6 matching bases. The CDR3 runs 14 residues. Germline values: CDR1 LGHNA, CDR2 YNFKEQ. The V end lost 4 bases, the J end lost 6 bases, and 16 bases lay between the germline ends. CDR3: CASSLGMEGAEQYF. In nucleotides, the CDR3 is TGTGCCAGCAGCCTCGGGATGGAGGGCGCCGAGCAGTACTTC.

The table lists this clonotype with many counts. This chain joins TRBV7-2 and TRBJ2-1, with 10 bases identical to TRBD2. Germline V gene lookup returns CDR1 SGHTA and CDR2 FQGNSA. V shed 4 bases, J shed 15 bases, and the junction held 15 bases outside the gene matches. This CDR3 has 15 amino acids. CDR3 nucleotides: TGTGCCAGCAGCTCCTACGAGGGGCTAGCGGGAGATGCGTTCTTC. This codes for CASSSYEGLAGDAFF.

This clonotype has a count of ten or more. The chain couples TRBV4-3 to TRBJ2-3; D unclear. The CDR3 has 13 residues. V lost 4 bases, J lost 3 bases, and 8 bases lay in between. Germline assignment: CDR1 LGHNA and CDR2 YSLEER. The CDR3 region has the DNA TGCGCCAGCAGCCCCGGTATAACAGATACGCAGTATTTT. Translated: CASSPGITDTQYF.

This clonotype showed up many times. V and J are TRBV5-1 and TRBJ2-3; the D is unclear. Trimming pared 0 bases from V and 4 bases from J, leaving 12 bases between. Germline CDR1 is SGHRS and CDR2 is YFSETQ. The CDR3 loop spans 15 amino acids. The CDR3 protein is CASSLDSLGSDTQYF. The CDR3 DNA reads TGCGCCAGCAGCTTGGACAGCCTGGGGTCAGATACGCAGTATTTT.

As concerns this clonotype: This sequence may be a read error, since a much larger clone differs from it by one base. V and J are TRBV20-1 and TRBJ1-2; D perhaps matches TRBD1 (5 bases). From germline, CDR1 is DFQATT and CDR2 SNEGSKA (reference sequence). CDR3 length: 11 residues. The CDR3 nucleotides are TGCAGTGCGACCGGGACGGAAGGCTGCACCTTC. Translated: CSATGTEGCTF.

This clonotype was counted ten times or more. This rearrangement joins TRBV10-3 to TRBJ1-1; the D gene is possibly TRBD1 (6 bases). CDR1 is ENHRY, CDR2 SYGVKD, per germline. Trimming took 8 bases from V and 0 from J, leaving 10 bases between them. The CDR3 loop spans 13 amino acids. The CDR3 region has the DNA TGTGCCATCCGAAACAGGGTGAACACTGAAGCTTTCTTT. It is translated as CAIRNRVNTEAFF.

This clonotype has ten or more counts. V gene TRBV20-1 combines with J gene TRBJ2-5; 7 positions agree with TRBD1. CDR1 DFQATT and CDR2 SNEGSKA come from the germline V gene (reference sequence). This CDR3 spans 12 amino acids. Germline trimming cut 3 bases from V and 3 bases from J; bases unmatched to any gene: 1. CDR3 sequence reads: CSASGTEETQYF. CDR3 coding DNA: TGCAGTGCTAGTGGGACAGAAGAGACCCAGTACTTC.

This clonotype was observed many times. The chain is built from TRBV5-1 and TRBJ2-7; no clear D. Trimming shortened V by 0 bases and J by 7 bases, and 11 bases separated the two germline ends. Germline V gene lookup returns CDR1 SGHRS and CDR2 YFSETQ. The length of the CDR3 is 13 residues. The CDR3 here is CASSLEPPVEQYF. The CDR3 coding sequence is TGCGCCAGCAGCTTGGAGCCCCCCGTGGAGCAGTACTTC.

This clonotype was counted ten times or more. In DNA form, the CDR3 reads TGTGCCAGCAGCTTGCTGGTCGGCGGAGGGGGGACTCTCTGGGAGCAGTTCTTC. This translates into CASSLLVGGGGTLWEQFF. The chain recombines TRBV5-6 with TRBJ2-1; D possibly matches TRBD1 or TRBD2 (6 bases each). This CDR3 spans 18 amino acids. Trimming pared 1 base from V and 10 bases from J, leaving 27 bases between. Germline assignment: CDR1 SGHDT and CDR2 YYEEEE.

CDR3 residues: CASSLANGPGGEQYF. In DNA form, the CDR3 reads TGCGCCAGCAGCTTGGCCAACGGGCCCGGCGGCGAGCAGTACTTC. The genes are TRBV5-1 and TRBJ2-7, with unresolved D. The CDR3 sequence is 15 residues long. Germline V gene lookup returns CDR1 SGHRS and CDR2 YFSETQ. Between the trimmed V and J ends, which lost 0 bases and 6 bases, there was a span of 16 bases.

This chain joins TRBV6-1 and TRBJ2-3, with 14 bases aligning to TRBD2. Trimming cost V 4 bases and J 4 bases; bases outside gene matches: 1. CDR3 length equals 15 residues. Germline loops: CDR1 MNHNS, CDR2 SASEGT. CDR3: CASSGLAGGPDTQYF. DNA for the CDR3: TGTGCCAGCAGTGGACTAGCGGGGGGGCCAGATACGCAGTATTTT.

This clonotype occurred many times. Sequence at one end of the junction differs from germline and may be a read error. The gene calls are TRBV12-3 or TRBV12-4 and TRBJ1-5, with 9 positions matching TRBD1. This CDR3 comprises 15 residues. The CDR3 protein is CASSLGQGLGQPQNF. The DNA for the CDR3 is TGTGCCAGCAGCCTGGGACAGGGACTTGGACAGCCCCAGAATTTT.

Points on this clonotype: A single base separates this from a much larger clone, so it may be a read error. The chain recombines TRBV9 with TRBJ2-2; TRBD1 might be the D (6 bases). The germline V and J ends were trimmed by 3 bases and 6 bases, with 9 bases remaining between them. This CDR3 contains 13 residues. The V gene's germline CDR1 is SGDLS and CDR2 YYNGEE. CDR3 bases: TGTGCCAGCAGCGAGAGACAGGCCGGGGAGCTGTTTTTT. This codes for CASSERQAGELFF.

This clonotype appeared many times. The chain links TRBV6-2 or TRBV6-3 to TRBJ2-1, with TRBD2 identical over 9 bases. CDR3 length equals 15 residues. Germline CDR1 is MNHEY and CDR2 is SVGEGT. Trimming cost V 6 bases and J 7 bases; bases outside gene matches: 10. The CDR3 sequence: CASRNLAGQRNEQFF. The CDR3 DNA reads as TGTGCCAGCAGGAATCTAGCGGGACAGAGGAATGAGCAGTTCTTC.

This clonotype was seen ten or more times. V gene TRBV5-1 combines with J gene TRBJ1-2; 9 bases agree with TRBD1. Germline V gene lookup returns CDR1 SGHRS and CDR2 YFSETQ. CDR3 length: 15 amino acids. After removal of 3 bases from V and 4 bases from J, the junction contained 7 bases not matched to a gene. The CDR3 reads CASSSPDRGGYGYTF. The CDR3 coding sequence is TGCGCCAGCAGCTCCCCGGACAGGGGAGGCTATGGCTACACCTTC.

This clonotype was seen ten or more times. This chain links TRBV9 with TRBJ1-6; tentative D call: TRBD1 (5 bases). CDR1 and CDR2 (germline): SGDLS, YYNGEE. CDR3 length: 12 residues. V was trimmed by 8 bases and J by 10 bases, leaving 13 bases between them. The CDR3 is CASNLGRSPLHF. Written as DNA, the CDR3 is TGTGCCAGTAACCTGGGGCGGTCACCCCTCCACTTT.

This clonotype occurred many times. This sequence joins TRBV7-2 and TRBJ2-3; D not resolved. V gave up 5 bases and J gave up 0 bases, with 15 bases separating them. The CDR3 length is 16 residues. Germline CDR1 and CDR2: SGHTA and FQGNSA. The CDR3 protein is CASSVKISISTDTQYF. The CDR3 region has the DNA TGTGCCAGCAGCGTCAAGATATCGATTAGCACAGATACGCAGTATTTT.

This clonotype was recorded many times. In DNA, the CDR3 is TGTGCCAGCAGCTTATTACGGGGGGAGACCCAGTACTTC. Protein: CASSLLRGETQYF. The rearrangement links TRBV7-3 to TRBJ2-5; tentative D call: TRBD2 (6 bases). The CDR3 is 13 amino acids. V gave up 2 bases and J gave up 5 bases, with 9 bases separating them. Germline V gene lookup returns CDR1 SGHTA and CDR2 FQGTGA. Full variable domain (outside the CDR3, taken from reference TRBV7-3 and TRBJ2-5): GAGVSQTPSNKVTEKGKYVELRCDPISGHTALYWYRQSLGQGPEFLIYFQGTGAADDSGLPNDRFFAVRPEGSVSTLKIQRTERGDSAVYLCASSLLRGETQYFGPGTRLLVL.

CDR3 bases: TGTGCCAGCAGCCGCAATACCAGGGGATCTGGCGGCTACACCTTC. Amino acids: CASSRNTRGSGGYTF. This sequence joins TRBV7-2 and TRBJ1-2, with TRBD1 as a possible D gene (6 bases). Germline CDR1 and CDR2: SGHTA and FQGNSA. This CDR3 spans 15 amino acids. Trimming removed 5 bases from V and 8 bases from J, with 21 bases in between.

The J gene is TRBJ1-5, the V gene TRBV20-1; D is unclear. Trimming pared 6 bases from V and 3 bases from J, leaving 12 bases between. Germline loops: CDR1 DFQATT, CDR2 SNEGSKA (reference sequence). The CDR3 has 13 residues. CDR3 sequence reads: CSAPVGLNQPQHF. In nucleotides, the CDR3 is TGCAGTGCCCCGGTAGGCCTCAATCAGCCCCAGCATTTT.

Many counts were recorded for this clonotype. This sequence joins TRBV7-2 and TRBJ1-2, with D uncertain. The CDR3 runs to 14 residues. Trimming stripped 1 base from V and 4 bases from J, with 10 bases between. CDR1 SGHTA and CDR2 FQGNSA come from the germline V gene. DNA of the CDR3: TGTGCCAGCAGCTTAGAAATAGACCTCTATGGCTACACCTTC. It is translated as CASSLEIDLYGYTF.

Notes on this clonotype: One base away lies a much larger clone, so this may be a sequencing read error. The CDR3 region has the DNA TGCGCCAGCAGCTTGGGGAAGCAGAACACTGAAGCTTTCTTT. Translation gives CASSLGKQNTEAFF. The chain has TRBV5-1 and TRBJ1-1, with D unclear. V lost 0 bases and J lost 1, with 7 bases in between. CDR1 is SGHRS and CDR2 is YFSETQ in the germline V gene. The CDR3 is made up of 14 amino acids.

This clonotype was detected ten times or more. The chain carries TRBV5-1 and TRBJ2-1; 10 bases fit TRBD1. The germline CDR1 and CDR2 sequences are SGHRS and YFSETQ. CDR3 length equals 15 residues. V trimming: 1 base; J trimming: 7 bases; junction bases outside the gene matches: 5. For the CDR3, the DNA is TGCGCCAGCAGCTTGCAGGGACAGGGGATGAATGAGCAGTTCTTC. This translates into CASSLQGQGMNEQFF.